This TCR beta chain appears in the sequencing data of a study of T cell repertoires in cytomegalovirus infection. As for the study in general: Matching HLA type, along with CMV infection, was indicated by public TCR beta signatures.

This CDR3 has 16 residues. Per the germline V gene, CDR1 is SGHTA and CDR2 is FQGTGA. Turning to this clonotype: Antigen specificity is unknown.

TCRdb redid the calling of the reads with MiXCR, one entry per CDR3 protein. The sample lists 750,000 to 950,000 distinct CDR3 sequences, 29% occurring once. The material sequenced was cultured CD8+ T cells from PBMCs, taken from culture after CMV antigen stimulation. This rearrangement joins TRBV7-3 to TRBJ2-7; 10 bases line up with TRBD2. The TCR sequence derives from a human donor in good health (CMV status not recorded). Some clones in this sample may be carry-over from other donors' samples. The CDR3 loop reads CVSSPEKRGGLEGQYV. CDR3 in DNA: TGTGTCAGCAGCCCCGAGAAGCGGGGGGGCCTAGAGGGCCAGTACGTC.